A selection of T cell receptor beta chains follows, all from one sample in a study of T cell changes during pregnancy in multiple sclerosis. Data came from immunoSEQ multiplex PCR; TCRdb stores just in-frame clones and leaves some out. The table lists tens of thousands of clones, more than 85% of them singletons. This specimen was CD4+ T cells from peripheral blood mononuclear cells, taken after pregnancy. The receptors shown here come from a female donor in good health, enrolled as a control in a pregnancy study. Both conserved end residues are part of each CDR3. A D gene is named only where the DNA matches it firmly. For some rows the clone size is stated as once, few or many, or as a class when expanded; others skip it.

v_call	clone_size	j_call	d_call	cdr3_nt	cdr3_aa
TRBV28	-	TRBJ2-3	-	TGTGCCAGCATTAGAGGCGGGATCCCCACAGATACGCAGTATTTT	CASIRGGIPTDTQYF
TRBV9	-	TRBJ2-2	TRBD1	TGTGCCAGCAGCGTAGGTCAGGGGGACACCGGGGAGCTGTTTTTT	CASSVGQGDTGELFF
TRBV5-6	-	TRBJ2-7	-	TGTGCCAGCATCCGGACTGGTAGCTCCTACGAGCAGTACTTC	CASIRTGSSYEQYF
TRBV18	-	TRBJ2-5	TRBD2	TGTGCCAGCCTAGCACCAGCGGGAGGGCCCCAGTACTTC	CASLAPAGGPQYF
TRBV5-4	-	TRBJ2-7	-	TGTGCCAGCAGCTTGGCCGGGGCGGGATCCGACGAGCAGTACTTC	CASSLAGAGSDEQYF
TRBV30	once	TRBJ2-7	TRBD2	TGTGCCTGGAGTGTCAATTTTGCGGGGAGGGCCTACGAGCAGTACTTC	CAWSVNFAGRAYEQYF
TRBV7-7	once	TRBJ2-5	TRBD1	TGTGCTAGCAGCCCGCGGGACAGGGGGGAGACCCAGTACTTC	CASSPRDRGETQYF
TRBV11-2	-	TRBJ1-1	-	TGTGCCAGCAGCTTAGCGATCGGCGGGAACACTGAAGCTTTCTTT	CASSLAIGGNTEAFF
TRBV5-1	once	TRBJ2-5	TRBD2	TGCGCCAGCAGCTCAGGACTAGCGGGAGTTTTGGAGACCCAGTACTTC	CASSSGLAGVLETQYF
TRBV2	-	TRBJ2-7	TRBD1	TGTGCCAGCAAAACAGGGGTAAACGAGCAGTACTTC	CASKTGVNEQYF
TRBV4-1	-	TRBJ1-4	TRBD1	TGCGCCAGCAGCCAAGAAGGGACAGGGAGTGAAAAACTGTTTTTT	CASSQEGTGSEKLFF
TRBV5-1	-	TRBJ2-1	TRBD1	TGCGCCAGCAGCGAGGGACAGGATTACAATGAGCAGTTCTTC	CASSEGQDYNEQFF
TRBV18	-	TRBJ2-7	TRBD2	TGTGCCAGCTCACCGGTAGCGGGAGGTGCCTACGAGCAGTACTTC	CASSPVAGGAYEQYF
TRBV7-9	once	TRBJ1-2	-	TGTGCCAGCAGCTTAACCCAGGGCCGGGTTTTAACCTATGGCTACACCTTC	CASSLTQGRVLTYGYTF
TRBV15	-	TRBJ2-3	-	TGTGCCACCAGCAGACGCGCAGATACGCAGTATTTT	CATSRRADTQYF
TRBV4-3	-	TRBJ2-7	-	TGCGCCAGCAGCCAAGATTATAGAAGCTCCTACGAGCAGTACTTC	CASSQDYRSSYEQYF
TRBV11-3	-	TRBJ2-3	TRBD2	TGTGCCAGCAGCTTGGGTGTGCGGGAGAGGGCAGATACGCAGTATTTT	CASSLGVRERADTQYF
TRBV28	-	TRBJ2-7	TRBD2	TGTGCCAGCAGTACGAGCGGGGGTTTCTCCTACGAGCAGTACTTC	CASSTSGGFSYEQYF
TRBV5-1	-	TRBJ1-2	TRBD1	TGCGCCAGCAGCCCCGGACAGGGGGCCTACACCTTC	CASSPGQGAYTF
TRBV18	-	TRBJ1-1	-	TGTGCCAGCTCACCGGGGGGGAACACTGAAGCTTTCTTT	CASSPGGNTEAFF
TRBV5-1	-	TRBJ2-2	-	TGCGCCAGCGCTTTGGGGACAAACACCGGGGAGCTGTTTTTT	CASALGTNTGELFF
TRBV9	-	TRBJ1-2	TRBD1	TGTGCCAGCAGCCCAAGGACAGGGATACACTATGGCTACACCTTC	CASSPRTGIHYGYTF
TRBV18	-	TRBJ2-2	TRBD1	TGTGCCAGCTCACCGCGACAGGGATACGGGGAGCTGTTTTTT	CASSPRQGYGELFF
TRBV5-1	-	TRBJ2-4	-	TGCGCCAGCAGGAATACATTAGCCAAAAACATTCAGTACTTC	CASRNTLAKNIQYF
TRBV7-9	-	TRBJ1-1	TRBD1	TGTGCCAGCAGCTTAGCGGGACAGGCCGGTGAAGCTTTCTTT	CASSLAGQAGEAFF
TRBV19	-	TRBJ1-1	-	TGTGCCAGTAGTCTGGACAGCCCCTCTAGGTGGGCTTTCTTT	CASSLDSPSRWAFF
TRBV27	once	TRBJ1-2	TRBD1	TGTGCCACCGGACAGGGGAACTATGGCTACACCTTC	CATGQGNYGYTF
TRBV28	once	TRBJ2-6	-	TGTGCCAGCAGAGGAGTCTCTGGGGCCAACGTCCTGACTTTC	CASRGVSGANVLTF
TRBV6-1	-	TRBJ1-1	TRBD1	TGTGCCAGCAAAGGGACAGGGGCCGACACTGAAGCTTTCTTT	CASKGTGADTEAFF
TRBV5-1	-	TRBJ1-4	-	TGCGCCAGCAAAGACGGGGGAGTAAATGAAAAACTGTTTTTT	CASKDGGVNEKLFF
TRBV6-5	-	TRBJ1-1	TRBD1	TGTGCCAGCTACACCGGGACAGGGAACACTGAAGCTTTCTTT	CASYTGTGNTEAFF
TRBV6-5	-	TRBJ2-1	TRBD2	TGTGCCAGCAGTTACGATAGCGGGGGGGCCATTGAGCAGTTCTTC	CASSYDSGGAIEQFF
TRBV5-4	-	TRBJ2-1	TRBD2	TGTGCCAGCAGCTTACGAACTAGCGGACGGGAAAATGAGCAGTTCTTC	CASSLRTSGRENEQFF
TRBV11-2	-	TRBJ1-1	-	TGTGCCAGCAGCCGAGAGATGAACACTGAAGCTTTCTTT	CASSREMNTEAFF
TRBV30	-	TRBJ1-6	TRBD1	TGTGCCTGGAGTGTCCCGGGGACAGTTAATTCACCCTTCCACTTT	CAWSVPGTVNSPFHF
TRBV5-1	-	TRBJ1-4	TRBD1	TGCGCCAGCAGCCCAGGGACAGGGGGGGCGAATGAAAAACTGTTTTTT	CASSPGTGGANEKLFF
TRBV28	-	TRBJ2-1	-	TGTGCCAGCAGTTTTGGCGGGGTCCTAACTGTGGAGTTCTTC	CASSFGGVLTVEFF
TRBV11-2	-	TRBJ1-2	TRBD1	TGTGCCAGCAGCCCACGACAGGGGCAGAATAATGGCTACACCTTC	CASSPRQGQNNGYTF
TRBV27	few	TRBJ2-3	-	TGTGCCAGCAGTCCTCCGGGACGTCGGGGGGATACGCAGTATTTT	CASSPPGRRGDTQYF
TRBV9	once	TRBJ1-5	TRBD1	TGTGCCAGCAGCGCCGCGACAGGGGAGAATCAGCCCCAGCATTTT	CASSAATGENQPQHF
TRBV5-1	-	TRBJ1-1	TRBD1	TGCGCCAGCAGCACCAGACAGGGCCCCCTTTCACGGGACACTGAAGCTTTCTTT	CASSTRQGPLSRDTEAFF
TRBV5-1	-	TRBJ2-7	-	TGCGCCAGCGGAATTCTCAACCCACAGGATCGGGTCTACGAGCAGTACTTC	CASGILNPQDRVYEQYF
TRBV28	-	TRBJ2-7	-	TGTGCCACCAAGGACTACTACGAGCAGTACTTC	CATKDYYEQYF
TRBV11-2	-	TRBJ2-5	-	TGTGCCAGCAGCTTAGTACTTGCGGAGACCCAGTACTTC	CASSLVLAETQYF